These 15 T cell receptor beta chains share one sample of origin, sequenced in a study of tumor and adjacent non-tumor tissue in lung cancer. This sample's RNA came from whole unsorted tissue. The normal lung tissue was taken more than 3 cm from the tumor edge. Three rounds of nested PCR, following a modified ARM-PCR protocol, produced the TCRbeta library. One entry per CDR3 protein results from TCRdb running MiXCR on the multiplex PCR reads. The table has some 100,000 distinct CDR3 sequences, 60% to 70% seen once. The source material was distant non-tumor lung tissue. The receptors stem from a man aged 55 to 70 with non-small cell lung cancer.

This CDR3 reads CASSPRILEDEQFF. CDR3 DNA: TGTGCCAGCAGCCCTAGGATCCTAGAGGATGAGCAGTTCTTC. This chain uses TRBV3-2 with TRBJ2-1. TRBV3-2 counts as a pseudogene. The CDR3 is 14 amino acids.

Comment on this clonotype: A read error is likely, as this CDR3 ends without the conserved phenylalanine or tryptophan. The rearrangement uses TRBV11-1 and TRBJ2-7; 10 nucleotides align to TRBD1. The CDR3 is 15 amino acids. Unmatched junction bases numbered 13, after V lost 4 bases and J lost 10 bases. Germline lookup yields CDR1 SGHAT and CDR2 FQDESV (reference sequence). The DNA for the CDR3 is TGTGCCAGCAGCTCGGGGACAGGGGTTTCATATGATCAGTACCTC. This codes for CASSSGTGVSYDQYL.

A remark on this clonotype: This sequence may be a read error, since a much larger clone differs from it by one base. The genes are TRBV5-6 and TRBJ2-5; no reliable D call. The CDR3 spans 13 residues. Looked up from germline, CDR1 is SGHDT and CDR2 is YYEEEE. CDR3 sequence: CANSLVMQETQYF. The CDR3 coding sequence is TGTGCCAACAGCTTGGTTATGCAAGAGACCCAGTACTTC.

The chain recombines TRBV30 with TRBJ2-4; 8 nucleotides line up with TRBD2. CDR1 is GTSNPN, CDR2 SVGIG, per germline (reference sequence). J lost 11 bases, V lost 0 bases, and 3 bases had no gene match. The CDR3 has 12 residues. This CDR3 reads CAWSVRGGLQYF. The DNA of the CDR3 is TGTGCCTGGAGTGTACGGGGGGGGCTTCAGTACTTC.

This chain joins TRBV4-1 and TRBJ2-7; 7 positions agree with TRBD1. The germline V gene encodes CDR1 MGHRA and CDR2 YSYEKL. The CDR3 is made up of 14 amino acids. V was pared by 5 bases and J by 1 base, with 5 bases of the junction left unmatched. The CDR3 is CASSTAGGSYEQYF. In DNA, the CDR3 is TGCGCCAGCAGCACCGCAGGGGGTTCCTACGAGCAGTACTTC.

Concerning this clonotype: At one boundary the junction diverges from the germline segment, which might be a read error. CDR3 in DNA: TGTGCCAGCAGCCAAGTTTTCGTGGGGAACACTGAAGCTTTCTTT. Residues: CASSQVFVGNTEAFF. The rearrangement uses TRBV4-1 and TRBJ1-1; no definite D call. The CDR3 sequence is 15 residues long. In germline, CDR1 is MGHRA, CDR2 YSYEKL.

The chain combines TRBV4-1 with TRBJ2-1, with no clear D. The CDR3 sequence is 13 residues long. Trimming pared 5 bases from V and 9 bases from J, leaving 14 bases between. Germline V lookup: CDR1 MGHRA, CDR2 YSYEKL. This CDR3 reads CASSITRVAEQFF. The CDR3 DNA sequence: TGCGCCAGCAGCATAACCCGAGTAGCTGAGCAGTTCTTC.

Worth noting for this clonotype: Germline and junction disagree at one end, which may indicate a read error. The CDR3 DNA reads TGTGCCAGCGGTCGGACTTATCAAGAGACCCAGTGCTTC. Translation: CASGRTYQETQCF. The chain links TRBV12-3 or TRBV12-4 to TRBJ2-5; D may be TRBD2 (5 bases). This CDR3 contains 13 residues.

This clonotype appeared many times. This rearrangement joins TRBV7-8 to TRBJ2-2, with D uncertain. The V gene lost 3 bases and the J gene lost 6 bases, with 5 bases spanning the gap. Per the germline V gene, CDR1 is SGHVS and CDR2 is FQNEAQ. The CDR3 runs 12 residues. CDR3 sequence: CASSFSAGELFF. In DNA form, the CDR3 reads TGTGCCAGCAGCTTTTCCGCCGGGGAGCTGTTTTTT.

V usage is TRBV29-1 and J usage is TRBJ2-7; D not resolved. The V gene lost 6 bases and the J gene lost 6 bases, with 12 bases spanning the gap. Germline V gene lookup returns CDR1 SQVTM and CDR2 ANQGSEA. The CDR3 covers 11 residues. Here the CDR3 DNA reads TGCAGCGTCGCTTCCCCTTGCGAGCAGTACTTC. Its protein is CSVASPCEQYF.

To note about this clonotype: This CDR3 is missing its conserved last phenylalanine or tryptophan, likely due to a read error. V is TRBV29-1 and J is TRBJ2-1; the D is unclear. TRBJ2-7 matches the DNA end more closely, so the J call is doubtful. The CDR3 totals 15 residues. CDR1 is SQVTM and CDR2 is ANQGSEA in the germline V gene. The CDR3 bases are TGCAGCGTTGAGGGTAAACACAGCTCCTACAATGAGCAGTACTTA. Translating it yields CSVEGKHSSYNEQYL.

Of note for this clonotype: One end of the junction does not line up with germline, which may come from a read error. J is TRBJ2-7 and V is TRBV11-1; no reliable D call. The V gene's germline CDR1 is SGHAT and CDR2 FQDESV (reference sequence). This CDR3 is built from 14 residues. The CDR3 is CASSFPGGAYEQCF. DNA of the CDR3: TGTGCCAGCAGCTTTCCTGGCGGCGCCTACGAGCAGTGTTTC.

Comments on this clonotype: Being one base from a much bigger clone, this may be a read error. This chain connects TRBV6-2 or TRBV6-3 to TRBJ1-4, with D uncertain. Looked up from germline, CDR1 is MNHEY and CDR2 is SVGEGT. The CDR3 consists of 16 residues. The CDR3 sequence: CTSSYRAVARDEKLFF. CDR3 nucleotides: TGTACCAGCAGTTACCGGGCGGTTGCACGCGATGAAAAACTGTTTTTT.

As regards this clonotype: At one end the junction does not follow the germline gene, possibly because of a read error. This chain uses TRBV12-3 or TRBV12-4 with TRBJ1-1; no clear D gene. CDR3 size: 12 residues. The CDR3 protein is CASGRRSTETFF. As DNA, the CDR3 is TGTGCCAGCGGTAGGAGGAGCACTGAAACTTTCTTT.

Concerning this clonotype: No DNA is shown, since the ends of the CDR3 on it are uncertain; the CDR3 is the one TCRdb lists. The chain employs TRBV6-1 and TRBJ2-1; the table assigns TRBD2, which was not confirmed against the DNA. Ends included, the CDR3 has 16 residues. Germline loops: CDR1 MNHNS, CDR2 SASEGT. CDR3 sequence: CASSVALGSSYSEQLF.